The source of this T cell receptor (beta chain) is a study of early T cells in non-severe SARS-CoV-2 infection. Study in general: Sequencing used unsorted whole-blood bulk RNA, so chains lack pairing.

In regard to this clonotype: The antigen is undetermined.

Individual cDNA molecules each received unique molecular identifiers attached to them. Via MiXCR, TCRdb re-called the 5' RACE reads, giving one row per CDR3 protein. The profile shows roughly 34,000 distinct CDR3 sequences, roughly 4.5% of them singletons. The CDR3 contains 17 residues. Losses at the gene ends were 1 base for V and 1 base for J; bases not matched to a gene: 6. Looked up from germline, CDR1 is SGHTA and CDR2 is FQGNSA. Points from the study as a whole: The VDJdb matching leaned toward anti-spike CD8 responses and overlooked private and CD4 specificities.

Sequencing input: whole blood. The V call is TRBV7-2, the J call TRBJ2-5; the match to TRBD2 covers 10 bases. The receptor was isolated from an adult who was a healthcare worker with PCR-confirmed SARS-CoV-2 infection or an uninfected control (not recorded which). CDR3 in DNA: TGTGCCAGCAGCTTAGTTAGTAGCGGGGGGTCCCAAGAGACCCAGTACTTC. As protein: CASSLVSSGGSQETQYF.